This is a list of T cell receptor beta chains from one sample in a study of graft-versus-host responses after intestinal transplantation. Profiling relied on immunoSEQ multiplex PCR, and the TCRdb table lists in-frame clones only, not all of them. The repertoire has about 90,000 clones, roughly 93% of them found once; the top ten carry over 0.15%. No antigen has been assigned to these receptors. The sequences come from unstimulated CD4+ T cells sorted from spleen or lymph node cells, collected before transplant. These receptors all come from a human donor who was the organ donor for an intestinal transplant. Both conserved end residues are part of each CDR3.

v_gene,j_gene,CDR3aa
TRBV5-4,TRBJ2-5,CASSDGQSRETQYF
TRBV7-9,TRBJ2-2,CASSLANSAAETGELFF
TRBV2,TRBJ2-3,CASRETSFGQKDTQYF
TRBV6-1,TRBJ1-2,CASSGEYRVYGYTF
TRBV5-6,TRBJ2-7,CASSLQGAGGEQYF
TRBV4-1,TRBJ1-6,CASSLRDSYNSPLHF
TRBV27,TRBJ1-2,CASKGMRGNQKDGYTF
TRBV7-9,TRBJ1-5,CASSPGFGDQPQHF
TRBV6-5,TRBJ2-1,CASSHPGQGINEQFF
TRBV27,TRBJ2-2,CASSFWRTNTGELFF
TRBV10-1,TRBJ2-7,CASSGHGQGREEQYF
TRBV18,TRBJ1-2,CASSLQPGQQSPYGYTF
TRBV28,TRBJ2-5,CASSPPLAGGFRETQYF
TRBV11-2,TRBJ2-1,CASRAPSGGYNEQFF
TRBV9,TRBJ2-3,CASDSGGNTDTQYF
TRBV6-5,TRBJ1-6,CSSHRTGINNSPLHF
TRBV6-1,TRBJ2-2,CASRRQGANTGELFF
TRBV19,TRBJ1-6,CASSPGSNLRNSPLHF
TRBV18,TRBJ1-1,CASSPDTGTEAFF
TRBV7-2,TRBJ1-1,CASSLSPGGRTEAFF
TRBV18,TRBJ1-1,CASSDSWNTEAFF
TRBV10-3,TRBJ2-7,CAISDYSSGGNYEQYF
TRBV28,TRBJ2-1,CASSIRGGSYNEQFF
TRBV29-1,TRBJ2-7,CSVASGGYEQYF
TRBV2,TRBJ1-2,CASSGQGYYGYTF
TRBV11-3,TRBJ2-3,CASSLGAGSTDTQYF
TRBV28,TRBJ2-7,CASSPWGDRVGF
TRBV7-9,TRBJ2-3,CASSLDRGTDTQYF
TRBV28,TRBJ1-1,CASRRGPNTEAFF
TRBV11-3,TRBJ1-3,CASSLRSGNGNTIYF
TRBV5-1,TRBJ2-1,CASSPFSSYNEQFF
TRBV30,TRBJ1-6,CAWSVLWGSYNSPLHF
TRBV10-1,TRBJ1-2,CASTPRRSWHYGYTF
TRBV10-3,TRBJ1-1,CAISGATEAFF
TRBV10-3,TRBJ2-2,CAISDSLNTGELFF
TRBV7-2,TRBJ1-5,CASSPGQAGNQPQHF
TRBV20-1,TRBJ1-2,CSARGSYGYTF
TRBV4-1,TRBJ1-1,CASSQGLRQKHTEAFF
TRBV7-2,TRBJ2-5,CASSLGLAETQYF
TRBV28,TRBJ1-3,CASSGRVGGNTIYF